This TCR beta chain comes out of a study of cytomegalovirus exposure and HLA in healthy donors. At the level of the study: Unique TCRs from HLA-typed donors, about 78 million of them, were held in an early data release.

As for this clone: The antigen is not known.

The CDR3 runs to 17 residues. Germline V gene sequence: CDR1 MNHEY, CDR2 SMNVEV (reference sequence). With 6 bases clipped from V and 4 bases from J, the junction kept 12 bases outside the gene matches. The PCR employed 60 Vbeta primers together with 13 Jbeta primers. TCRdb's copy holds only in-frame clones and misses some; the assay was immunoSEQ multiplex PCR. The sample includes around 300,000 clones, around 66% of them seen just once. Findings and caveats of the study: Later analysis identified 15,000 to 20,000 TCR beta sequences associated with HLA alleles, using a false discovery rate threshold of 0.05. Whilst most TCR sequences proved rare, a subset of public TCRs occurred across many donors.

Donors likely had unrecorded immune exposures despite being nominally healthy when sampled. Source material: PBMCs. The receptor comes from a female donor in good health and CMV-seronegative. V and J are TRBV27 and TRBJ1-4; 9 bases agree with TRBD1. CDR3 amino acids: CASSPLDRGAINEKLFF. The CDR3 nucleotides are TGTGCCAGCAGCCCTCTGGACAGGGGAGCCATTAATGAAAAACTGTTTTTT.